This T cell receptor (beta chain) was identified during a study of PD-1 blockade in classical Hodgkin lymphoma. Study information: Patients in the cohort were put on intravenous nivolumab, 3 mg/kg every 2 weeks.

No patient escaped relapse after autologous stem cell transplantation, and brentuximab vedotin exposure varied. Negative magnetic selection isolated CD4+ T cells from thawed PBMCs. As to this clone: Its antigen is unidentified.

Study-wide results and limits: Lower baseline TCR diversity was reported for newly diagnosed patients than for healthy donors. CD8+ TCR diversity did not rise significantly by C4D1, unlike CD4+. For complete responders, baseline diversity was comparable to that of newly diagnosed patients.

Measured with immunoSEQ multiplex PCR; TCRdb has only the in-frame clones, and not every one. The sample records about 8,500 clones, 80% to 85% being singletons. From germline, CDR1 is MDHEN and CDR2 SYDVKM. V lost 6 bases to trimming and J lost 3 bases; unmatched junction nucleotides: 3. The CDR3 is 15 residues long. This sequence joins TRBV28 and TRBJ2-5, with TRBD2 matching 14 bases. This sample comprised CD4+ T cells from blood, obtained at baseline. The TCR originated in a human donor with classical Hodgkin lymphoma. DNA for the CDR3: TGTGCCAGCAGCCAGGGACTAGCGGGAGAAGAGACCCAGTACTTC. Amino acid sequence: CASSQGLAGEETQYF.